Below are 15 T cell receptor beta chains sequenced from a single sample in a study of OX40 agonist ivuxolimab in advanced cancers. Clones were sequenced by immunoSEQ multiplex PCR, and TCRdb holds only the in-frame ones, with some missing. The data contain roughly 83,000 clones, about 89% of them singletons. The sequenced sample was CD4+ or CD8+ T cells sorted from blood, obtained in a trial of the OX40 agonist ivuxolimab. The receptors were gathered from an adult with an advanced solid tumor such as melanoma, head and neck, liver or kidney cancer.

The V call is TRBV6-4, the J call TRBJ1-1; D is unclear. This CDR3 region has 14 residues. Trimming removed 0 bases from V and 14 bases from J, with 19 bases in between. The germline gives CDR1 MRHNA, CDR2 SNTAGT. CDR3 DNA sequence: TGTGCCAGCAGTGACTCGGTTGAGACTCCATGGGCCTTCTTT. This gives the protein CASSDSVETPWAFF.

This chain connects TRBV28 to TRBJ2-3, with 13 bases lining up with TRBD2. V lost 4 bases to trimming and J lost 6 bases; unmatched junction nucleotides: 4. Germline CDR1 and CDR2: MDHEN and SYDVKM. There are 15 residues in the CDR3. CDR3 bases: TGTGCCAGCAGTTCCGGGACTAGCGGGGTGGATACGCAGTATTTT. It codes for CASSSGTSGVDTQYF. The full variable domain, completed using reference TRBV28 and TRBJ2-3, is DVKVTQSSRYLVKRTGEKVFLECVQDMDHENMFWYRQDPGLGLRLIYFSYDVKMKEKGDIPEGYSVSREKKERFSLILESASTNQTSMYLCASSSGTSGVDTQYFGPGTRLTVL.

The rearrangement links TRBV6-1 to TRBJ2-5; D is uncertain. The CDR3 extends over 10 amino acids. The V end lost 9 bases, the J end lost 3 bases, and 5 bases lay between the germline ends. The germline gives CDR1 MNHNS, CDR2 SASEGT. Here the CDR3 reads CASRKETQYF. The CDR3 nucleotides read TGTGCCAGTCGAAAAGAGACCCAGTACTTC.

V usage is TRBV10-3 and J usage is TRBJ1-6; D is undetermined. The V end lost 6 bases, the J end lost 6 bases, and 9 bases lay between the germline ends. Per germline, CDR1 ENHRY and CDR2 SYGVKD. The CDR3 extends over 13 amino acids. The CDR3 DNA reads as TGTGCCATCAGATCGCCGGGTAATTCACCCCTCCACTTT. It codes for CAIRSPGNSPLHF.

The gene calls are TRBV15 and TRBJ1-2; TRBD1 is a possible D gene (5 bases). Germline values: CDR1 LNHNV, CDR2 YYDKDF (reference sequence). Trimming left V 0 bases short and J 1 base short, with 9 bases between. This CDR3 has 15 residues. The CDR3: CATSREQGLNYGYTF. The CDR3 DNA follows: TGTGCCACCAGCAGAGAGCAGGGACTTAACTATGGCTACACCTTC.

This clone was counted only a few times. The chain combines TRBV7-9 with TRBJ1-2, with 7 bases lining up with TRBD1. The CDR3 is made up of 14 amino acids. The germline gives CDR1 SEHNR, CDR2 FQNEAQ (reference sequence). V lost 5 bases and J lost 4; bases outside the gene matches: 7. The CDR3 spells CASSPLTGTYGYTF. DNA for the CDR3: TGTGCCAGCAGCCCGTTGACAGGGACCTATGGCTACACCTTC.

V is TRBV7-9 and J is TRBJ1-3, with a possible D match to TRBD1 (5 bases). The length of the CDR3 is 15 residues. The V end lost 5 bases, the J end lost 0 bases, and 11 bases lay between the germline ends. Looked up from germline, CDR1 is SEHNR and CDR2 is FQNEAQ (reference sequence). In DNA form, the CDR3 reads TGTGCCAGCAGCGCCCCCGACAGCTCTGGAAACACCATATATTTT. This encodes CASSAPDSSGNTIYF.

The chain is built from TRBV13 and TRBJ1-2; D call uncertain. Germline assignment: CDR1 PRHDT and CDR2 FYEKMQ (reference sequence). This CDR3 has 14 amino acids. Between the trimmed V and J ends, which lost 4 bases and 3 bases, there was a span of 12 bases. CDR3 protein: CASSSRPGDYGYTF. DNA for the CDR3: TGTGCCAGCAGCTCCCGCCCGGGTGACTATGGCTACACCTTC.

The V gene is TRBV6-6, the J gene TRBJ1-2, with D unclear. V was pared by 7 bases and J by 8 bases, with 8 bases between. This CDR3 spans 10 amino acids. The V gene's germline CDR1 is MNHNY and CDR2 SVGAGI (reference sequence). The CDR3: CASIGNGYTF. As DNA, the CDR3 is TGTGCCAGCATAGGCAACGGCTACACCTTC.

The chain joins TRBV4-3 to TRBJ2-1; 10 bases align to TRBD2. The CDR3 is made up of 18 amino acids. J gave up 7 bases and V 4 bases, and 16 bases lay outside the gene matches. Germline-derived CDR1 and CDR2 are LGHNA and YSLEER. In DNA, the CDR3 is TGCGCCAGCAGCCGCCGGGGTAGCGGGAGGAGTTCGGGGAATGAGCAGTTCTTC. This gives the protein CASSRRGSGRSSGNEQFF.

This clone was seen only a few times. V usage is TRBV4-2 and J usage is TRBJ1-5; D uncertain. The CDR3 covers 13 residues. V lost 0 bases and J 4 bases, leaving 4 bases between the germline ends. Germline CDR1 LGHNA, CDR2 YNFKEQ. The CDR3 DNA sequence: TGTGCCAGCAGCCAAGAAAGAAATCAGCCCCAGCATTTT. Translating it yields CASSQERNQPQHF.

The V and J genes are TRBV6-5 and TRBJ1-5; no reliable D call. Looked up from germline, CDR1 is MNHEY and CDR2 is SVGAGI. The CDR3 contains 13 residues. V lost 8 bases and J lost 1, with 9 bases in between. CDR3 in DNA: TGTGCCAGCGGATACGGGAGCAATCAGCCCCAGCATTTT. This codes for CASGYGSNQPQHF.

The chain combines TRBV14 with TRBJ1-2; no reliable D call. CDR3 length equals 16 residues. Trimming removed 1 base at V and 4 bases at J, with 16 bases between. Germline assignment: CDR1 SGHDN and CDR2 FVKESK. The CDR3 spells CASSQVGQAGGYGYTF. CDR3 nucleotide sequence: TGTGCCAGCAGCCAAGTCGGCCAGGCAGGTGGCTATGGCTACACCTTC.

V gene TRBV5-8 combines with J gene TRBJ2-7, with 9 nucleotides matching TRBD2. This CDR3 region has 12 residues. Germline CDR1 reads SGHTS; CDR2 reads YDEGEE. V trimming: 4 bases; J trimming: 5 bases; junction bases outside the gene matches: 1. Here the CDR3 DNA reads TGTGCCAGCAGCCTAGCGGGGAACGAGCAGTACTTC. Protein: CASSLAGNEQYF. The full variable domain, with the rest looked up from reference TRBV5-8 and TRBJ2-7, is EAGVTQSPTHLIKTRGQQATLRCSPISGHTSVYWYQQALGLGLQFLLWYDEGEERNRGNFPPRFSGRQFPNYSSELNVNALELEDSALYLCASSLAGNEQYFGPGTRLTVT.

CDR3 sequence (DNA): TGTGCCAGCAGCGCGGAGGGCGGGGGCACAGATACGCAGTATTTT. It encodes CASSAEGGGTDTQYF. This chain joins TRBV7-9 and TRBJ2-3, with a possible D match to TRBD2 (6 bases). The V gene's germline CDR1 is SEHNR and CDR2 FQNEAQ (reference sequence). V shed 5 bases and J shed 1 base, with 13 bases lying between them. The CDR3 has 15 residues.